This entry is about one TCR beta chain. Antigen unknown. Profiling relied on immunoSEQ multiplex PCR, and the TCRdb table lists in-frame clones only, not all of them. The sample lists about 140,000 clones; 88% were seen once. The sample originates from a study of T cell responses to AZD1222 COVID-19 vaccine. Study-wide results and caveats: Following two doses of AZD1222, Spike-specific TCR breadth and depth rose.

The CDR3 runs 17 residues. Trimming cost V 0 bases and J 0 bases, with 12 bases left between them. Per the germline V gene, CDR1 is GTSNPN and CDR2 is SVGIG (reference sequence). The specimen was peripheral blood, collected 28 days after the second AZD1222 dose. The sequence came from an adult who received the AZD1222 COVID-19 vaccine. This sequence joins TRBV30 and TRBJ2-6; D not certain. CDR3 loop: CAWSVSQDSSGANVLTF. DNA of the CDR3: TGTGCCTGGAGTGTCTCGCAGGATTCCTCTGGGGCCAACGTCCTGACTTTC.